These 19 T cell receptor beta chains share one sample of origin, sequenced in a study of shared clonotypes between healthy human individuals. Generated by immunoSEQ multiplex PCR, the TCRdb table keeps only in-frame clones and is missing some. The sample has roughly 200,000 clones, over 50% seen once. Material for sequencing was memory CD4+ T cells sorted from blood. Subset given: CD45RA-negative fraction. These TCRs come from a man in his thirties or forties in good health.

This clone appeared a few times. The CDR3 spells CASSFLPGQGYNEQFF. Written as DNA, the CDR3 is TGCGCCAGCAGCTTTTTACCGGGACAGGGTTACAATGAGCAGTTCTTC. This rearrangement joins TRBV5-1 to TRBJ2-1; 9 bases agree with TRBD1. The CDR3 runs 16 residues. V was clipped by 2 bases and J by 4 bases; unmatched bases: 7. Germline lookup yields CDR1 SGHRS and CDR2 YFSETQ.

The V call is TRBV2, the J call TRBJ2-2; D may correspond to TRBD1 or TRBD2 (5 bases each). V was pared by 2 bases and J by 5 bases, with 9 bases between. Germline values: CDR1 SNHLY, CDR2 FYNNEI. The CDR3 contains 14 residues. CDR3 in DNA: TGTGCCAGCAGTGAACAGGGACCGACCGGGGAGCTGTTTTTT. Translation gives CASSEQGPTGELFF.

The chain recombines TRBV11-2 with TRBJ2-1; D may be TRBD1 (6 bases). The V and J ends lost 5 bases and 0 bases respectively, with 14 bases between them. Germline assignment: CDR1 SGHAT and CDR2 FQNNGV. The CDR3 contains 16 residues. CDR3 amino acids: CASSPLRGSSYNEQFF. Written as DNA, the CDR3 is TGTGCCAGCAGCCCCCTGAGGGGGAGCTCCTACAATGAGCAGTTCTTC.

The rearrangement uses TRBV27 and TRBJ2-1; D gene unclear. Trimming stripped 3 bases from V and 4 bases from J, with 22 bases between. This CDR3 spans 18 amino acids. Germline CDR1 reads MNHEY; CDR2 reads SMNVEV (reference sequence). The CDR3 DNA reads TGTGCCAGCAGTTTGGGGAAGGAGCCCGGCCGTATATACAATGAGCAGTTCTTC. Residues: CASSLGKEPGRIYNEQFF.

This clone was picked up a small number of times. V and J are TRBV27 and TRBJ2-7; D remains ambiguous. With 6 bases removed from V and 2 bases from J, the gap between germline ends came to 17 bases. CDR3 length equals 15 residues. The germline V gene has CDR1 MNHEY and CDR2 SMNVEV (reference sequence). The CDR3 region has the DNA TGTGCCAGCAGACCCAGTCTCCCAGGAGCCTACGAGCAGTACTTC. Encoded protein: CASRPSLPGAYEQYF.

J is TRBJ1-4 and V is TRBV18; no reliable D call. Germline CDR1 reads KGHSH; CDR2 reads LQKENI. V lost 3 bases to trimming and J lost 4 bases, with 15 bases between them. There are 16 residues in the CDR3. This CDR3 is CASSPTVRQHNEKLFF. The CDR3 DNA follows: TGTGCCAGCTCACCGACCGTTAGGCAACATAATGAAAAACTGTTTTTT. Combining the CDR3 with reference TRBV18 and TRBJ1-4 gives the whole variable domain NAGVMQNPRHLVRRRGQEARLRCSPMKGHSHVYWYRQLPEEGLKFMVYLQKENIIDESGMPKERFSAEFPKEGPSILRIQQVVRGDSAAYFCASSPTVRQHNEKLFFGSGTQLSVL.

A single count supports this clone. The chain has TRBV28 and TRBJ2-3, with D perhaps matching TRBD2 (5 bases). Germline CDR1 MDHEN, CDR2 SYDVKM. V was cut by 7 bases and J by 9 bases, with 11 bases left in between. This CDR3 has 11 residues. CDR3 sequence (DNA): TGTGCCAGCACCGAGTCGGGAACGCAGTATTTT. It yields the protein CASTESGTQYF.

About this clone: The junction does not match germline at one end; this may be a read error. The J gene is TRBJ1-2, the V gene TRBV28; maybe TRBD1 (5 bases). The germline CDR1 and CDR2 sequences are MDHEN and SYDVKM. The CDR3 covers 12 residues. The CDR3 loop is CASSSGTYSYTF. As DNA, the CDR3 is TGTGCCAGCAGTTCTGGGACCTATAGCTACACCTTC.

This clone was observed a handful of times. The chain links TRBV15 to TRBJ1-1; D is possibly TRBD1 (5 bases). Germline lookup yields CDR1 LNHNV and CDR2 YYDKDF (reference sequence). The CDR3 runs 13 residues. The V gene lost 7 bases and the J gene lost 5 bases, with 14 bases spanning the gap. The CDR3 loop reads CATKSSDMTEAFF. CDR3 nucleotides: TGTGCCACCAAGTCCTCGGACATGACTGAAGCTTTCTTT.

V usage is TRBV7-3 and J usage is TRBJ2-7, with 13 bases matching TRBD2. From germline, CDR1 is SGHTA and CDR2 FQGTGA. V lost 5 bases, J lost 6 bases, and 7 bases stayed unmatched. The CDR3 totals 15 residues. The CDR3: CASSPGGTSGIEQYF. CDR3 DNA sequence: TGTGCCAGCAGCCCCGGCGGGACTAGCGGGATCGAGCAGTACTTC.

This rearrangement joins TRBV28 to TRBJ1-5; D unresolved. V shed 1 base and J shed 3 bases, with 10 bases lying between them. Germline values: CDR1 MDHEN, CDR2 SYDVKM. CDR3 length equals 15 residues. CDR3 coding DNA: TGTGCCAGCAGTTTATTGGACCAGTTCAATCAGCCCCAGCATTTT. This sequence encodes CASSLLDQFNQPQHF.

The V call is TRBV20-1, the J call TRBJ2-1; 8 nucleotides match TRBD2. There are 11 residues in the CDR3. CDR1 DFQATT and CDR2 SNEGSKA come from the germline V gene (reference sequence). V was pared by 6 bases and J by 16 bases, with 11 bases of the junction left unmatched. CDR3 protein: CSASGGAGGFF. In DNA form, the CDR3 reads TGCAGTGCCTCTGGGGGGGCGGGAGGTTTCTTC.

The V gene is TRBV28, the J gene TRBJ2-3; 10 bases match TRBD1. This CDR3 comprises 16 residues. Germline V lookup: CDR1 MDHEN, CDR2 SYDVKM. Germline trimming cut 5 bases from V and 5 bases from J; bases unmatched to any gene: 10. CDR3 protein: CASSPSGTGDVDTQYF. CDR3 sequence (DNA): TGTGCCAGCAGTCCCTCCGGGACAGGGGACGTAGATACGCAGTATTTT.

This chain connects TRBV19 to TRBJ2-7, with unresolved D. V was pared by 3 bases and J by 2 bases, with 14 bases between. CDR3 length: 15 residues. The V gene's germline CDR1 is LNHDA and CDR2 SQIVND (reference sequence). This CDR3 reads CASSIYPATAYEQYF. CDR3 DNA sequence: TGTGCCAGTAGTATTTATCCGGCGACCGCCTACGAGCAGTACTTC. The whole variable domain, remainder taken from reference TRBV19 and TRBJ2-7, is DGGITQSPKYLFRKEGQNVTLSCEQNLNHDAMYWYRQDPGQGLRLIYYSQIVNDFQKGDIAEGYSVSREKKESFPLTVTSAQKNPTAFYLCASSIYPATAYEQYFGPGTRLTVT.

This clone came up a few times. This chain links TRBV2 with TRBJ2-1, with 8 bases identical to TRBD1. The ends lost 9 bases at V and 6 bases at J; junction bases unmatched: 1. In germline, CDR1 is SNHLY, CDR2 FYNNEI. The CDR3 has 11 amino acids. Here the CDR3 DNA reads TGTGCCAGGGGGACAGGCAATGAGCAGTTCTTC. Its protein product is CARGTGNEQFF.

The genes are TRBV7-2 and TRBJ1-2; TRBD1 might be the D (6 bases). CDR1 is SGHTA and CDR2 is FQGNSA in the germline V gene. V gave up 3 bases and J gave up 4 bases, with 15 bases separating them. The CDR3 has 15 residues. The CDR3 reads CASSFSGALVYGYTF. For the CDR3, the DNA is TGTGCCAGCAGCTTTTCGGGGGCTCTAGTCTATGGCTACACCTTC.

This clone was counted many times. The chain combines TRBV27 with TRBJ1-1, with D unresolved. Deletions cut 7 bases from V and 1 base from J, with 13 bases between. This CDR3 is built from 14 residues. Germline assignment: CDR1 MNHEY and CDR2 SMNVEV (reference sequence). Here the CDR3 reads CASKRNVGNTEAFF. The DNA for the CDR3 is TGTGCCAGCAAGCGTAATGTCGGGAACACTGAAGCTTTCTTT.

The chain joins TRBV7-3 to TRBJ2-5; 14 positions agree with TRBD2. Germline CDR1 is SGHTA and CDR2 is FQGTGA. After removal of 4 bases from V and 7 bases from J, the junction contained 5 bases not matched to a gene. This CDR3 is 15 amino acids long. The DNA of the CDR3 is TGTGCCAGCAGCTCCGGGACTAGCGGGAGAGGGACCCAGTACTTC. The encoded protein is CASSSGTSGRGTQYF.

The J gene is TRBJ2-2, the V gene TRBV7-6, with D possibly TRBD2 on 6 matching bases. The length of the CDR3 is 15 residues. Between the trimmed V and J ends, which lost 1 base and 7 bases, there was a span of 13 bases. Germline V gene lookup returns CDR1 SGHVS and CDR2 FNYEAQ. This chain's CDR3 is CASSLGASEGGELFF. As DNA, the CDR3 is TGTGCCAGCAGCTTAGGTGCTAGCGAGGGCGGGGAGCTGTTTTTT.